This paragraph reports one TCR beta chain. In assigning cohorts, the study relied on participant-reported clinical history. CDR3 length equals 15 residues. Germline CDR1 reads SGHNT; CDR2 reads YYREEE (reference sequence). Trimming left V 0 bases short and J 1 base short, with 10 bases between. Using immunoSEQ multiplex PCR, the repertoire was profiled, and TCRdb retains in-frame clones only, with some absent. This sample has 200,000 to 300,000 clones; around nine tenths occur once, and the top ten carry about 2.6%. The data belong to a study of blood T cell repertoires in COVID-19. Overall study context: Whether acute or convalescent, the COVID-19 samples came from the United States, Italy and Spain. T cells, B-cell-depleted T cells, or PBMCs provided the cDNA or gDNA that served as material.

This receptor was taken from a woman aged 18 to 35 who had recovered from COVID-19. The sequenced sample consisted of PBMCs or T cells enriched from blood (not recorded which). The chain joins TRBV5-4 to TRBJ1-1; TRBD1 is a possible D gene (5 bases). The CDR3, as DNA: TGTGCCAGCAGCTTGGCCAGGGCAAGGAACACTGAAGCTTTCTTT. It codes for CASSLARARNTEAFF.